Following are 3 T cell receptor beta chains from one sample sequenced in a study of OX40 agonist ivuxolimab in advanced cancers. Method: immunoSEQ multiplex PCR; TCRdb's copy keeps in-frame clones and lacks some. The profile covers roughly 61,000 clones, with around nine tenths appearing a single time and around 0.6% taken by the ten largest. Sample: CD4+ or CD8+ T cells sorted from blood, taken in a trial of the OX40 agonist ivuxolimab. These receptors originate from an adult with an advanced solid tumor such as melanoma, head and neck, liver or kidney cancer.

The gene calls are TRBV28 and TRBJ1-1, with D perhaps matching TRBD1 (5 bases). The CDR3 runs to 14 residues. CDR1 is MDHEN, CDR2 SYDVKM, per germline. Trimming shortened V by 3 bases and J by 2 bases, and 10 bases separated the two germline ends. Here the CDR3 reads CASSLQGFNTEAFF. The CDR3 region has the DNA TGTGCCAGCAGTTTGCAGGGTTTCAACACTGAAGCTTTCTTT.

The chain is built from TRBV6-5 and TRBJ2-3, with 7 positions matching TRBD2. The J segment lost 6 bases and the V segment lost 6 bases, leaving 9 bases of the junction unmatched. Per the germline V gene, CDR1 is MNHEY and CDR2 is SVGAGI. The CDR3 runs 14 residues. Here the CDR3 reads CASSRGGSGDTQYF. The DNA for the CDR3 is TGTGCCAGCAGCCGCGGGGGTAGCGGGGATACGCAGTATTTT.

The chain employs TRBV5-1 and TRBJ1-4, with D possibly being TRBD1 (6 bases). CDR3 length equals 14 residues. Looked up from germline, CDR1 is SGHRS and CDR2 is YFSETQ. V gave up 0 bases and J gave up 4 bases, with 7 bases separating them. The CDR3 spells CASSLEGVNEKLFF. CDR3 bases: TGCGCCAGCAGCTTGGAGGGGGTTAATGAAAAACTGTTTTTT.